One sample yielded the 10 T cell receptor beta chains listed below, sequenced in a study of molecular identifiers for immune sequencing clone quantification. TCRdb fed the PCR reads into MiXCR, producing one record per CDR3 protein. This repertoire shows some 650,000 distinct CDR3 sequences, less than 20% found once; its top ten account for 0.75% to 0.95%. The sample taken for sequencing was naive CD8+ T cells from blood, with Jurkat cell RNA spiked in. Subset: FACS-sorted CD8+CD4-CCR7+CD45RA+ naive T cells. These receptors all come from a human donor in good health. Some libraries in this study had Jurkat cell RNA spiked in.

This clonotype showed up many times. The V call is TRBV12-3 or TRBV12-4, the J call TRBJ1-4; D possibly corresponds to TRBD1 (5 bases). The CDR3 has 16 residues. V was pared by 3 bases and J by 5 bases, with 16 bases between. CDR3 residues: CASSFGREGLNEKLFF. The CDR3 nucleotides read TGTGCCAGCAGTTTCGGTCGCGAGGGACTAAATGAAAAACTGTTTTTT.

This clonotype was seen a few times. The rearrangement joins TRBV29-1 to TRBJ2-7; D is undetermined. The CDR3 totals 12 residues. V was clipped by 4 bases and J by 1 base, with 8 bases between them. Germline V gene lookup returns CDR1 SQVTM and CDR2 ANQGSEA. The CDR3 protein is CSVVSESYEQYF. The CDR3 DNA is TGCAGCGTTGTTTCTGAATCCTACGAGCAGTACTTC.

This chain links TRBV10-3 with TRBJ2-1, with TRBD2 matching 13 bases. This CDR3 has 15 residues. Germline loops: CDR1 ENHRY, CDR2 SYGVKD. V shed 3 bases, J shed 9 bases, and the junction held 5 bases outside the gene matches. CDR3 sequence: CAISDGLAGASEQFF. The CDR3 coding sequence is TGTGCCATCAGTGATGGACTAGCGGGGGCGAGTGAGCAGTTCTTC.

This clonotype was found a few times. The rearrangement links TRBV27 to TRBJ2-1; D could derive from TRBD1 or TRBD2 (5 bases each). CDR1 is MNHEY, CDR2 SMNVEV, per germline (reference sequence). V was shortened by 6 bases and J by 4 bases, with 16 bases between the two germline ends. This CDR3 contains 15 residues. This CDR3 reads CASRNGAPTYNEQFF. The CDR3 DNA follows: TGTGCCAGCAGGAACGGGGCGCCTACATACAATGAGCAGTTCTTC.

The rearrangement links TRBV20-1 to TRBJ2-7; tentatively, D is TRBD1 or TRBD2 (6 bases each). The CDR3 has 12 amino acids. Trimming left V 4 bases short and J 6 bases short, with 13 bases between. CDR1 is DFQATT and CDR2 is SNEGSKA in the germline V gene (reference sequence). The CDR3 DNA reads TGCAGTGCTAATCTCGGGGGCTGCGAGCAGTACTTC. This sequence encodes CSANLGGCEQYF.

This clonotype was counted ten times or more. This sequence joins TRBV6-5 and TRBJ2-3; the D gene could be TRBD1 or TRBD2 (5 bases each). CDR3 length equals 14 residues. Trimming removed 6 bases at V and 2 bases at J, with 12 bases between. The germline gives CDR1 MNHEY, CDR2 SVGAGI. CDR3 protein: CASRLGTATDTQYF. For the CDR3, the DNA is TGTGCCAGCAGACTAGGGACGGCCACAGATACGCAGTATTTT.

This clonotype was recorded many times. The CDR3 spells CASSTQGSGDAFF. The CDR3 DNA reads as TGTGCCAGCAGTACCCAGGGGTCCGGGGACGCTTTCTTT. V and J are TRBV12-3 or TRBV12-4 and TRBJ1-1; tentative D call: TRBD1 (6 bases). The CDR3 runs to 13 residues. V lost 5 bases and J lost 11, with 18 bases in between.

This clonotype was seen a handful of times. The V and J genes are TRBV20-1 and TRBJ1-6, with D possibly being TRBD1 (5 bases). Germline CDR1 and CDR2: DFQATT and SNEGSKA (reference sequence). The CDR3 is 18 residues long. Trimming removed 0 bases from V and 0 bases from J, with 15 bases in between. In DNA, the CDR3 is TGCAGTGCTAGAGATCTGGGGGACCCGAGCTCCTATAATTCACCCCTCCACTTT. Translation: CSARDLGDPSSYNSPLHF.

For this clonotype: Being one base from a much bigger clone, this may be a read error. The chain is built from TRBV7-2 and TRBJ1-4, with D possibly TRBD1 on 5 matching bases. The ends were cut back, 4 bases at V and 8 bases at J, with 23 bases in the middle. Germline V gene lookup returns CDR1 SGHTA and CDR2 FQGNSA. The CDR3 extends over 17 amino acids. CDR3: CTSSSWGTALQREKLFF. As DNA, the CDR3 is TGTACCAGCAGCTCCTGGGGGACCGCTCTCCAACGGGAAAAACTGTTTTTT. The variable domain in full, completed from reference TRBV7-2 and TRBJ1-4, reads GAGVSQSPSNKVTEKGKDVELRCDPISGHTALYWYRQSLGQGLEFLIYFQGNSAPDKSGLPSDRFSAERTGGSVSTLTIQRTQQEDSAVYLCTSSSWGTALQREKLFFGSGTQLSVL.

This clonotype was observed many times. The chain carries TRBV5-1 and TRBJ2-7; D is possibly TRBD1 (5 bases). The CDR3 consists of 15 residues. V shed 4 bases and J shed 3 bases, with 17 bases lying between them. From germline, CDR1 is SGHRS and CDR2 YFSETQ. The CDR3 loop is CASSPADGASYEQYF. In DNA, the CDR3 is TGCGCCAGCAGCCCGGCGGATGGGGCGAGCTACGAGCAGTACTTC.